A selection of T cell receptor beta chains follows, all from one sample in a study of T-cell reconstitution after alpha-beta-depleted transplantation in children. TCRdb re-derived calls from the PCR reads in MiXCR, one entry per CDR3 protein. The sample consists of approximately 230,000 distinct CDR3 sequences, roughly a quarter of them appearing once. The source was PBMCs, mostly from graft donor cells, collected 360 days after TCRalphabeta/CD19-depleted stem cell transplant. Every receptor here comes from a female patient aged 2 to 10 who had a stem cell transplant for congenital amegakaryocytic thrombocytopenia, so the T cells may come from the graft donor. The CDR3 runs from the conserved cysteine through the conserved F or W.

V: TRBV20-1
J: TRBJ2-1
CDR3: CSVRFGAVVPYNEQFF

V: TRBV12-3/TRBV12-4
J: TRBJ2-7
CDR3: CASAETGITYEQYF

V: TRBV12-3/TRBV12-4
J: TRBJ2-3
CDR3: CASSLADRAADTQYF

V: TRBV12-3/TRBV12-4
J: TRBJ2-1
CDR3: CASSQLRRGHDEQFF

V: TRBV10-3
J: TRBJ2-3
CDR3: CATRSGGQDTQYF

V: TRBV7-7
J: TRBJ2-2
CDR3: CASSSPGSGELFF

V: TRBV4-1
J: TRBJ1-6
CDR3: CASSQGQAWDSPLHF

V: TRBV19
J: TRBJ2-5
CDR3: CASSMREHFQETQYF

V: TRBV11-2
J: TRBJ2-6
CDR3: CASSLYSGTGHLSGANVLTF

V: TRBV3-1
J: TRBJ2-1
CDR3: CASSQAYEQFF

V: TRBV20-1
J: TRBJ1-1
CDR3: CSARPPFSWRTEAFF

V: TRBV11-2
J: TRBJ2-3
CDR3: CASSLGPVDTQYF

V: TRBV4-3
J: TRBJ2-2
CDR3: CASSQDSVGQRVAGELFF

V: TRBV28
J: TRBJ1-4
CDR3: CASSYHTGGLFFATNEKLFF

V: TRBV25-1
J: TRBJ1-2
CDR3: CASFSYGYTF

V: TRBV18
J: TRBJ2-7
CDR3: CASSPANEYEQYF

V: TRBV10-3
J: TRBJ1-2
CDR3: CAIMGTGHYGYTF

V: TRBV12-3/TRBV12-4
J: TRBJ2-5
CDR3: CASSPHGGQETQYF

V: TRBV28
J: TRBJ1-5
CDR3: CASSLSGAFSDQPQHF

V: TRBV19
J: TRBJ1-1
CDR3: CASSTRQSAGDHTEAFF

V: TRBV7-8
J: TRBJ2-3
CDR3: CASSLVSRDTQYF

V: TRBV20-1
J: TRBJ1-5
CDR3: CSTGADSNQPQHF

V: TRBV4-2
J: TRBJ2-2
CDR3: CASSQAEWGTGELFF

V: TRBV5-1
J: TRBJ2-3
CDR3: CASSSTGRFTDTQYF

V: TRBV12-3/TRBV12-4
J: TRBJ2-1
CDR3: CASTETSGEHNEQFF

V: TRBV2
J: TRBJ2-7
CDR3: CVSSDGNRRASYEQYF

V: TRBV5-1
J: TRBJ1-1
CDR3: CASSYTTGENTEAFF

V: TRBV12-3/TRBV12-4
J: TRBJ2-1
CDR3: CASKVLSGGAGNEQFF

V: TRBV20-1
J: TRBJ1-5
CDR3: CSAFRTGSSNQPQHF

V: TRBV5-1
J: TRBJ2-1
CDR3: CASSHIAGAYNEQFF

V: TRBV29-1
J: TRBJ2-1
CDR3: CSIGTSWSGEQFF

V: TRBV28
J: TRBJ2-7
CDR3: CASSAPRDPSYEQYF